What follows describes a single T cell receptor beta chain. This entry comes from a study of blood T cell repertoires in COVID-19. In the study overall: COVID-19 samples from acute and convalescent phases originated in the United States, Italy and Spain. T cells, B-cell-depleted T cells, or PBMCs supplied cDNA or gDNA.

Per the original methods: Nucleated cell counts were estimated from reference gene primer amplification. Here immunoSEQ multiplex PCR was the method, and the copy in TCRdb shows in-frame clones only, minus some. V and J calls and clone size follow that table, whereas D and trimming were derived from the DNA. Here the sample spans 65,000 or so clones, about 80% being singletons. The specimen was peripheral blood. The clonotype originates from a man aged 60 to 75 with acute or convalescent COVID-19.

The CDR3 reads CASSRSLSTGNTGELFF. CDR3 bases: TGTGCCAGCAGCCGGAGTCTATCGACAGGGAACACCGGGGAGCTGTTTTTT. V is TRBV7-2 and J is TRBJ2-2; D may be TRBD1 (6 bases). V was clipped by 5 bases and J by 1 base, with 17 bases between them. The CDR3 has 17 amino acids. Germline loops: CDR1 SGHTA, CDR2 FQGNSA.